Listed below are T cell receptor beta chains from one sample, sequenced in a study of blood T cell repertoires in COVID-19. The method was immunoSEQ multiplex PCR; TCRdb's version includes in-frame clones alone and lacks a portion of them. This repertoire shows 400,000 or so clones, around 90% found once; its top ten account for 0.8% to 1%. Source material: peripheral blood. The receptors were gathered from a man between 18 and 29 years old with COVID-19, enrolled during active disease. CDR3s include the opening cysteine and the closing phenylalanine or tryptophan. Fields, in order: D gene, J gene, V gene, clone size, CDR3 protein, CDR3 DNA. D genes are given only for firm matches. Part of the rows lack a size; the others show once, few, many or a class for expanded clones.

>TRBD2|TRBJ2-3|TRBV11-2|.
CASSPRTSGGDSTDTQYF
TGTGCCAGCAGTCCTAGGACTAGCGGGGGGGATTCCACAGATACGCAGTATTTT
>TRBD2|TRBJ2-1|TRBV20-1|.
CSASPREGFF
TGCAGTGCTAGTCCTCGGGAGGGGTTCTTC
>.|TRBJ1-1|TRBV5-1|.
CASSSLLPGLEAFF
TGCGCCAGCAGCTCCCTACTCCCCGGACTAGAAGCTTTCTTT
>.|TRBJ2-7|TRBV2|.
CASRMQGSSYEQYF
TGTGCCAGCAGGATGCAGGGGAGCTCCTACGAGCAGTACTTC
>TRBD1|TRBJ1-6|TRBV28|.
CASRIGGTGGDSPLHF
TGTGCCAGCAGGATAGGGGGGACAGGGGGTGATTCACCCCTCCACTTT
>TRBD1|TRBJ2-2|TRBV7-9|.
CASSFGQGEPGELFF
TGTGCCAGCAGCTTTGGACAGGGGGAGCCCGGGGAGCTGTTTTTT
>.|TRBJ2-3|TRBV5-6|.
CASSTKQGSDTQYF
TGTGCCAGCAGCACCAAACAGGGTTCAGATACGCAGTATTTT
>TRBD2|TRBJ2-5|TRBV5-1|.
CASSLERGGPETQYF
TGCGCCAGCAGCTTGGAGCGGGGGGGCCCAGAGACCCAGTACTTC
>.|TRBJ1-5|TRBV12-3/TRBV12-4|once
CASRRTADQPQHF
TGTGCCAGCAGGCGGACAGCTGATCAGCCCCAGCATTTT
>TRBD2|TRBJ2-1|TRBV19|.
CASSMGDYAYNEQFF
TGTGCCAGTAGTATGGGGGACTACGCGTACAATGAGCAGTTCTTC
>.|TRBJ1-2|TRBV19|.
CASSPQGSYGYTF
TGTGCCAGTAGTCCACAGGGTTCCTATGGCTACACCTTC
>.|TRBJ2-2|TRBV7-9|once
CASSSRDKTGELFF
TGTGCCAGCAGCTCCCGGGACAAGACCGGGGAGCTGTTTTTT
>.|TRBJ1-1|TRBV9|.
CASSGGRDEAFF
TGTGCCAGCAGCGGAGGGAGGGACGAAGCTTTCTTT
>.|TRBJ2-5|TRBV7-9|.
CASRYEGQRGGETQYF
TGTGCCAGCAGATATGAGGGACAGAGGGGAGGAGAGACCCAGTACTTC
>TRBD1|TRBJ2-1|TRBV5-5|.
CASSLGGGWSSYNEQFF
TGTGCCAGCAGCTTGGGAGGGGGCTGGAGCTCCTACAATGAGCAGTTCTTC
>TRBD1|TRBJ2-2|TRBV5-1|.
CASSLAQGAPGELFF
TGCGCCAGCAGCTTGGCACAGGGGGCGCCCGGGGAGCTGTTTTTT
>.|TRBJ1-4|TRBV12-5|.
CASGTEGLINEKLFF
TGTGCTAGTGGGACAGAAGGTCTCATTAATGAAAAACTGTTTTTT
>.|TRBJ2-1|TRBV10-3|.
CAIMGGTSTNNEQFF
TGTGCCATCATGGGGGGGACATCCACGAACAATGAGCAGTTCTTC
>TRBD1|TRBJ1-6|TRBV27|.
CASSSPGTGLTLHF
TGTGCCAGCAGTTCTCCCGGGACAGGACTAACCCTCCACTTT
>TRBD2|TRBJ2-1|TRBV24-1|.
CATSDFIAGAYNEQFF
TGTGCCACCAGTGATTTTATAGCGGGCGCGTACAATGAGCAGTTCTTC
>TRBD2|TRBJ2-5|TRBV7-9|.
CASSFPVAGNQETQYF
TGTGCCAGCAGCTTCCCGGTAGCGGGGAATCAAGAGACCCAGTACTTC
>TRBD2|TRBJ2-1|TRBV6-4|.
CASSDSSGTYNEQFF
TGTGCCAGCAGTGACTCTAGCGGGACCTACAATGAGCAGTTCTTC
>TRBD2|TRBJ2-5|TRBV3-1/TRBV3-2|.
CASSPSLPGLAGWGTQYF
TGTGCCAGCAGCCCCAGCTTGCCGGGGCTAGCGGGGTGGGGGACCCAGTACTTC
>TRBD1|TRBJ1-2|TRBV5-4|many
CASSSDRGYGYTF
TGTGCCAGCAGCTCGGACAGGGGGTATGGCTACACCTTC
>TRBD1|TRBJ2-2|TRBV7-9|.
CASSRDRVNPGELFF
TGTGCCAGCAGCAGGGACAGGGTAAATCCCGGGGAGCTGTTTTTT
>.|TRBJ2-7|TRBV10-2|.
CASSEGSTEQYF
TGCGCCAGCAGTGAGGGGAGTACGGAGCAGTACTTC
>TRBD2|TRBJ2-3|TRBV27|few
CASSGDSGLAASTDTQYF
TGTGCCAGCAGTGGGGACTCGGGACTAGCGGCTAGCACAGATACGCAGTATTTT
>TRBD1|TRBJ1-1|TRBV10-3|.
CAISETDRDRTEAFF
TGTGCCATCAGTGAAACGGACAGGGATCGAACTGAAGCTTTCTTT
>.|TRBJ1-2|TRBV6-8|few
CASRSGQYGYTF
TGTGCCAGCAGATCCGGACAGTATGGCTACACCTTC
>.|TRBJ1-1|TRBV21-1|.
CASSSKTKTEPMNTEAFF
TGTGCCAGCAGCAGCAAAACTAAGACAGAGCCCATGAACACTGAAGCTTTCTTT
>.|TRBJ2-1|TRBV29-1|.
CSVGRSIGNEQFF
TGCAGCGTTGGGAGATCCATTGGCAATGAGCAGTTCTTC
>TRBD1|TRBJ2-5|TRBV24-1|.
CATSAPGQGREETQYF
TGTGCCACCAGTGCTCCGGGACAGGGTAGGGAAGAGACCCAGTACTTC
>.|TRBJ1-6|TRBV19|.
CASSTRDGRINSPLHF
TGTGCCAGTAGTACTCGAGATGGGCGAATCAATTCACCCCTCCACTTT
>.|TRBJ2-1|TRBV27|.
CASNPPGLESGEQFF
TGTGCCAGCAACCCCCCGGGACTTGAGAGTGGTGAGCAGTTCTTC
>TRBD2|TRBJ2-7|TRBV3-1/TRBV3-2|.
CASSPLGLAATYEQCF
TGTGCCAGCAGCCCTTTAGGACTAGCGGCAACCTACGAGCAGTGCTTC
>TRBD1|TRBJ1-2|TRBV9|.
CASSVSGQDYGYTF
TGTGCCAGCAGCGTATCGGGACAGGACTATGGCTACACCTTC
>.|TRBJ2-3|TRBV5-1|.
CASSLGESTDTQYF
TGCGCCAGCAGCTTGGGCGAAAGCACAGATACGCAGTATTTT
>TRBD2|TRBJ2-1|TRBV5-1|once
CASSWPSGGADEQFF
TGCGCCAGCAGCTGGCCTAGCGGGGGGGCGGATGAGCAGTTCTTC
>.|TRBJ2-7|TRBV7-9|.
CASSLSSTASYEQYF
TGTGCCAGCAGCTTATCCTCGACAGCTTCCTACGAGCAGTACTTC
>TRBD2|TRBJ2-5|TRBV7-6|.
CAGQAGAGTQYF
TGTGCCGGACAAGCGGGAGCCGGCACCCAGTACTTC
>TRBD2|TRBJ2-1|TRBV7-6|.
CASSRTSGRANEQFF
TGTGCCAGCAGCCGGACTAGCGGGAGGGCCAATGAGCAGTTCTTC
>TRBD1|TRBJ2-7|TRBV4-2|.
CASGSGQGVWEQYF
TGTGCCAGCGGATCGGGACAGGGAGTGTGGGAGCAGTACTTC
>.|TRBJ1-2|TRBV2|.
CASSERGTSNYGYTF
TGTGCCAGCAGTGAAAGGGGAACTTCAAACTATGGCTACACCTTC
>TRBD1|TRBJ1-2|TRBV12-3/TRBV12-4|once
CASSLGQGHGYTF
TGTGCCAGCAGTTTGGGACAGGGCCATGGCTACACCTTC
>TRBD2|TRBJ2-5|TRBV5-4|.
CASTLEVGGVETQYF
TGTGCCAGCACCCTCGAGGTTGGGGGGGTGGAGACCCAGTACTTC
>.|TRBJ1-2|TRBV7-2|.
CASSSSGRSGYGYTF
TGTGCCAGCAGCTCGAGCGGGAGATCTGGCTATGGCTACACCTTC
>.|TRBJ2-7|TRBV3-1/TRBV3-2|.
CASSQDPRGSYEQYF
TGTGCCAGCAGCCAAGATCCAAGGGGCTCCTACGAGCAGTACTTC
>TRBD1|TRBJ2-7|TRBV7-9|.
CASSLGSQGGLYF
TGTGCCAGCAGCTTAGGGAGCCAAGGGGGCCTGTACTTC
>.|TRBJ2-1|TRBV11-1|.
CASSFDNEQFF
TGTGCCAGCAGCTTCGACAATGAGCAGTTCTTC
>TRBD2|TRBJ2-7|TRBV4-1|.
CASSPVTRLAGVSYEQYF
TGCGCCAGCAGCCCCGTGACGAGACTAGCGGGTGTTTCCTACGAGCAGTACTTC